Listed here are 19 T cell receptor beta chains from one sample, sequenced in a study of T cell responses to AZD1222 COVID-19 vaccine. Only in-frame clones appear in the TCRdb table, and some are missing; sequencing was by immunoSEQ multiplex PCR. The sample shows 95,000 to 150,000 clones, about nine tenths of them seen only once. The specimen comprised peripheral blood, sampled 28 days after the second AZD1222 dose. All receptors come from an adult who received the AZD1222 COVID-19 vaccine.

The chain carries TRBV5-1 and TRBJ2-2; D uncertain. This CDR3 spans 14 amino acids. V lost 3 bases and J 3 bases, leaving 9 bases between the germline ends. The V gene's germline CDR1 is SGHRS and CDR2 YFSETQ. The CDR3 region is CASSWSTDTGELFF. The CDR3 region has the DNA TGCGCCAGCAGCTGGAGTACAGACACCGGGGAGCTGTTTTTT.

In its sample, this clone was seen a few times. This rearrangement joins TRBV6-5 to TRBJ1-1, with D hard to call. The CDR3 runs to 14 residues. Germline V gives CDR1 MNHEY, CDR2 SVGAGI. V was trimmed by 6 bases and J by 1 base, leaving 12 bases between them. The CDR3 sequence: CASSPTEPNTEAFF. Here the CDR3 DNA reads TGTGCCAGCAGCCCAACGGAACCGAACACTGAAGCTTTCTTT.

The chain combines TRBV24-1 with TRBJ2-1; 11 bases line up with TRBD2. CDR1 and CDR2 (germline): KGHDR, SFDVKD. V was pared by 9 bases and J by 3 bases, with 3 bases of the junction left unmatched. CDR3 length: 14 residues. CDR3 sequence (DNA): TGTGCCACCGGAGGACTAGCGGGCTACAATGAGCAGTTCTTC. Amino acid sequence: CATGGLAGYNEQFF.

This clone was observed a few times. The V call is TRBV28, the J call TRBJ2-2; D is possibly TRBD1 or TRBD2 (5 bases each). The CDR3 length is 13 residues. The germline V and J ends were trimmed by 4 bases and 7 bases, with 10 bases remaining between them. CDR1 and CDR2 from the germline V gene are MDHEN and SYDVKM. The CDR3 region has the DNA TGTGCCAGCAGTTGGGGGAATATCGGGGAGCTGTTTTTT. Its translation is CASSWGNIGELFF.

The chain has TRBV18 and TRBJ2-7, with TRBD1 identical over 9 bases. The CDR3 has 15 residues. Germline trimming cut 4 bases from V and 4 bases from J; bases unmatched to any gene: 8. Germline CDR1 KGHSH, CDR2 LQKENI. This CDR3 is CASSLARDREYEQYF. For the CDR3, the DNA is TGTGCCAGCTCACTCGCCCGGGACAGGGAATACGAGCAGTACTTC.

The chain recombines TRBV7-2 with TRBJ1-3; no clear D. CDR1 is SGHTA, CDR2 FQGNSA, per germline. Trimming removed 2 bases from V and 4 bases from J, with 15 bases in between. This CDR3 is 16 amino acids long. CDR3 sequence: CASSLMGGRAGNTIYF. The CDR3, as DNA: TGTGCCAGCAGCTTAATGGGAGGGCGGGCCGGAAACACCATATATTTT.

This rearrangement joins TRBV29-1 to TRBJ1-2; no definite D call. CDR3 length equals 13 residues. V was pared by 4 bases and J by 5 bases, with 14 bases between. Per the germline V gene, CDR1 is SQVTM and CDR2 is ANQGSEA. CDR3 coding DNA: TGCAGCGTTGTACAGAATCGAATTTATGGCTACACCTTC. The encoded protein is CSVVQNRIYGYTF.

This clone turned up a few times. The gene calls are TRBV19 and TRBJ1-4, with D hard to call. Germline CDR1 and CDR2: LNHDA and SQIVND (reference sequence). Between the trimmed V and J ends, which lost 4 bases and 7 bases, there was a span of 16 bases. CDR3 size: 15 residues. The CDR3 protein is CASSNPLTVGEKLFF. The DNA for the CDR3 is TGTGCCAGTAGTAATCCTCTTACGGTGGGTGAAAAACTGTTTTTT. Based on the CDR3 plus reference TRBV19 and TRBJ1-4, the full variable domain is DGGITQSPKYLFRKEGQNVTLSCEQNLNHDAMYWYRQDPGQGLRLIYYSQIVNDFQKGDIAEGYSVSREKKESFPLTVTSAQKNPTAFYLCASSNPLTVGEKLFFGSGTQLSVL.

The table lists this clone with a count of one. The genes are TRBV10-3 and TRBJ1-6; no reliable D call. Trimming removed 4 bases from V and 3 bases from J, with 10 bases in between. Germline V gene data show CDR1 as ENHRY and CDR2 as SYGVKD. This CDR3 has 15 residues. The CDR3 DNA is TGTGCCATCAGTGTTATCGACAACTATAATTCACCCCTCCACTTT. Translated, it gives CAISVIDNYNSPLHF.

The V gene is TRBV19, the J gene TRBJ2-1; D uncertain. The germline CDR1 and CDR2 sequences are LNHDA and SQIVND (reference sequence). The CDR3 consists of 14 residues. Trimming left V 7 bases short and J 0 bases short, with 10 bases between. The CDR3 loop is CASTKLGSYNEQFF. CDR3 DNA: TGTGCCAGTACCAAGTTGGGCTCCTACAATGAGCAGTTCTTC.

In this sample, this clone turned up once. The V gene is TRBV5-4, the J gene TRBJ1-1, with a tentative D call TRBD1 (5 bases). V gave up 4 bases and J gave up 3 bases, with 22 bases separating them. CDR1 SGHNT and CDR2 YYREEE come from the germline V gene (reference sequence). The CDR3 loop spans 17 amino acids. CDR3 residues: CASSPTGGDFSDTEAFF. CDR3 DNA: TGTGCCAGCAGCCCGACGGGGGGGGATTTTTCAGACACTGAAGCTTTCTTT.

The CDR3 nucleotides read TGTGCCAGCACCCCCCCCGGGCTCTACGAGCAGTACTTC. It is translated as CASTPPGLYEQYF. J is TRBJ2-7 and V is TRBV28; D is uncertain. The germline CDR1 and CDR2 sequences are MDHEN and SYDVKM. The V and J ends lost 7 bases and 3 bases respectively, with 13 bases between them. The CDR3 runs to 13 residues.

The J gene is TRBJ2-5, the V gene TRBV5-1; D not resolved. The CDR3 is 14 residues long. The germline V gene encodes CDR1 SGHRS and CDR2 YFSETQ. V gave up 4 bases and J gave up 3 bases, with 13 bases separating them. The CDR3 here is CASSREFGEETQYF. As DNA, the CDR3 is TGCGCCAGCAGCCGAGAATTTGGAGAAGAGACCCAGTACTTC.

V usage is TRBV9 and J usage is TRBJ2-5; TRBD2 matches 8 bases. The CDR3 runs to 15 residues. Germline V CDR1 and CDR2: SGDLS, YYNGEE. V shed 4 bases, J shed 5 bases, and the junction held 10 bases outside the gene matches. CDR3 sequence reads: CASSPPGGAWETQYF. CDR3 coding DNA: TGTGCCAGCAGCCCTCCGGGAGGGGCCTGGGAGACCCAGTACTTC.

The count of this clone is one. V and J are TRBV21-1 and TRBJ2-4; the table names TRBD1, a call not compared with the DNA. TRBV21-1 corresponds to a pseudogene. This CDR3 spans 18 amino acids. CDR3 DNA sequence: TGTGCCAGCAGCAAAGAGGGTACGGTACGACAGGGGAAAAACATTCAGTACTTC. This encodes CASSKEGTVRQGKNIQYF.

This chain links TRBV28 with TRBJ1-5; D perhaps matches TRBD1 (5 bases). Germline loops: CDR1 MDHEN, CDR2 SYDVKM. Trimming removed 5 bases at V and 4 bases at J, with 21 bases between. The CDR3 loop spans 17 amino acids. The CDR3 sequence: CASSHQPGRLTNQPQHF. In DNA form, the CDR3 reads TGTGCCAGCAGTCACCAGCCGGGACGGCTAACTAATCAGCCCCAGCATTTT.

This clone is a singleton in its sample. The V call is TRBV2, the J call TRBJ1-5; TRBD1 might be the D (6 bases). V lost 4 bases and J 1 base, leaving 14 bases between the germline ends. This CDR3 is 16 amino acids long. The V gene's germline CDR1 is SNHLY and CDR2 FYNNEI. CDR3 residues: CASSGGKGGSNQPQHF. The DNA for the CDR3 is TGTGCCAGCAGTGGAGGCAAGGGGGGAAGCAATCAGCCCCAGCATTTT.

The chain recombines TRBV7-9 with TRBJ2-5, with D perhaps being TRBD1 or TRBD2 (6 bases each). Looked up from germline, CDR1 is SEHNR and CDR2 is FQNEAQ (reference sequence). The CDR3 length is 15 residues. The V end was cut by 5 bases, the J end by 2 bases, with 15 bases between. CDR3 DNA sequence: TGTGCCAGCAGCCGCGGGACACCTAGACAAGAGACCCAGTACTTC. Translating it yields CASSRGTPRQETQYF.

The chain has TRBV5-1 and TRBJ2-1; 13 nucleotides align to TRBD2. Germline V lookup: CDR1 SGHRS, CDR2 YFSETQ. V dropped 6 bases and J dropped 7; count of bases not matched to a gene: 7. The CDR3 spans 15 residues. The CDR3 DNA reads as TGCGCCAGCACCGGACTAGCGGGAGAAATGAATGAGCAGTTCTTC. Translated, it gives CASTGLAGEMNEQFF.